This entry is about one T cell receptor (beta chain). What it binds is unknown. This sample includes further DNA sequences coding for the same CDR3. The record originates from a study of cytomegalovirus exposure and HLA in healthy donors. General study results and limits: Researchers reported from a later analysis that most CMV-associated TCR beta chains appeared HLA-restricted.

There are 15 residues in the CDR3. CDR1 is MRHNA and CDR2 is SNTAGT in the germline V gene. The junction had 6 bases not matched to a gene; V was cut back by 0 bases and J by 7 bases. PCR amplification relied on 60 Vbeta primers (plus 13 Jbeta primers). Assay: immunoSEQ multiplex PCR; the TCRdb copy retains only in-frame clones and omits some. The data contain some 62,000 clones, over 75% of them seen just once; the ten biggest clones take up approximately 1.5%. Specimen: PBMCs. The genes are TRBV6-4 and TRBJ2-1, with 7 bases lining up with TRBD1. The origin of this receptor is a man aged 18 to 29 in good health and CMV-seronegative. The CDR3 nucleotides are TGTGCCAGCAGTGACTCAGAGACAGGGTCTAATGAGCAGTTCTTC. This encodes CASSDSETGSNEQFF.